This T cell receptor (beta chain) was observed in a study of metastatic and nonmetastatic thyroid tumors. This CDR3 is built from 15 residues. The trim removed 3 bases at V and 3 bases at J, leaving 5 bases unmatched. The V gene's germline CDR1 is LNHDA and CDR2 SQIVND (reference sequence). This clone has ten or more counts. What it recognizes is unknown. General study findings and limits: According to reports, the diversity of TCR beta was significantly higher in malignant thyroid tumors than in benign nodules, and this held in both blood and tumor samples.

Before thyroid surgery, none of the patients had received any treatment. Using MiXCR, TCRdb re-called clones from the PCR reads. Found here are 21,000 or so clones, over 9% of them singletons; the top ten hold approximately 6%. This TCR was sampled from a male donor with papillary thyroid cancer or a benign thyroid nodule (not recorded which). Some clones in this sample may be carry-over from other donors' samples. Sequenced sample: blood. The chain recombines TRBV19 with TRBJ1-5; 7 nucleotides match TRBD1. The CDR3 reads CASSIVTGYNQPQHF. CDR3 coding DNA: TGTGCCAGTAGTATTGTGACAGGGTACAATCAGCCCCAGCATTTT.